This entry lists 14 T cell receptor beta chains sequenced from one sample in a study of blood T cell repertoires in COVID-19. The assay was immunoSEQ multiplex PCR, and TCRdb's table has in-frame clones only and misses some. The sample carries 80,000 to 95,000 clones, roughly 84% recorded once. The sample was peripheral blood. The origin of the receptors is a woman aged 70 to 79 with acute or convalescent COVID-19.

The chain employs TRBV5-1 and TRBJ2-2, with a tentative D call TRBD1 (5 bases). The CDR3 sequence is 16 residues long. V lost 0 bases and J lost 7, with 16 bases in between. Germline V gives CDR1 SGHRS, CDR2 YFSETQ. DNA for the CDR3: TGCGCCAGCAGCTTGGTTTCGGACAAGATAGGCGGGGAGCTGTTTTTT. This encodes CASSLVSDKIGGELFF.

The chain recombines TRBV5-6 with TRBJ2-2; D is possibly TRBD1 (6 bases). The ends were cut back, 5 bases at V and 4 bases at J, with 15 bases in the middle. Germline CDR1 SGHDT, CDR2 YYEEEE. The CDR3 has 15 amino acids. The CDR3 is CASSLTTGFTGELFF. The CDR3 bases are TGTGCCAGCAGTCTTACAACAGGGTTCACCGGGGAGCTGTTTTTT.

This chain links TRBV19 with TRBJ2-3; the match to TRBD1 covers 10 bases. Germline assignment: CDR1 LNHDA and CDR2 SQIVND (reference sequence). There are 15 residues in the CDR3. The V gene end was trimmed by 6 bases and the J gene end by 2 bases; junction bases not matched to a gene: 5. The CDR3 DNA follows: TGTGCCAGTAGCCAGGACAGGGGGTACACAGATACGCAGTATTTT. Protein product: CASSQDRGYTDTQYF.

The chain uses TRBV24-1 and TRBJ2-1; 9 bases align to TRBD2. The CDR3 has 18 residues. The germline V gene encodes CDR1 KGHDR and CDR2 SFDVKD. With V trimmed by 1 base and J by 1 base, 7 bases remained unmatched. CDR3 loop: CATSDLDSTSGSYNEQFF. CDR3 DNA: TGTGCCACCAGTGATTTAGATTCGACTAGCGGATCCTACAATGAGCAGTTCTTC.

About this clone itself: Sequence at one end of the junction differs from germline and may be a read error. The rearrangement uses TRBV5-4 and TRBJ2-1; D might be TRBD1 (6 bases). The CDR3 runs 15 residues. CDR1 is SGHNT and CDR2 is YYREEE in the germline V gene (reference sequence). The CDR3 reads CASSLGLRGYSEQFF. CDR3 in DNA: TGTGCCAGCAGCTTGGGGCTGAGGGGGTACAGTGAGCAGTTCTTC.

This clone has more than one count but fewer than ten. The chain carries TRBV7-9 and TRBJ1-4; possibly TRBD1 for D (6 bases). There are 14 residues in the CDR3. Per germline, CDR1 SEHNR and CDR2 FQNEAQ (reference sequence). The V gene lost 6 bases and the J gene lost 4 bases, with 12 bases spanning the gap. DNA for the CDR3: TGTGCCAGCAGGAAGACAGGCCTTAATGAAAAACTGTTTTTT. Translation gives CASRKTGLNEKLFF.

The V gene is TRBV6-1, the J gene TRBJ2-7; 7 bases align to TRBD2. V lost 0 bases, J lost 3 bases, and 2 bases stayed unmatched. The CDR3 has 14 residues. From germline, CDR1 is MNHNS and CDR2 SASEGT. In DNA, the CDR3 is TGTGCCAGCAGTGAAGCGCGGGGGTACTACGAGCAGTACGTC. Amino acids: CASSEARGYYEQYV.

CDR3 loop: CASVPGLASETQYF. CDR3 nucleotide sequence: TGTGCCAGCGTTCCGGGACTAGCGAGTGAGACCCAGTACTTC. The rearrangement uses TRBV6-5 and TRBJ2-5, with 10 bases lining up with TRBD2. The CDR3 length is 14 residues. In germline, CDR1 is MNHEY, CDR2 SVGAGI. Germline trimming cut 8 bases from V and 5 bases from J; bases unmatched to any gene: 8.

V gene TRBV7-8 combines with J gene TRBJ1-1; D not certain. V dropped 2 bases and J dropped 1 base, with 5 bases sitting between them. This CDR3 comprises 13 residues. In germline, CDR1 is SGHVS, CDR2 FQNEAQ. In DNA, the CDR3 is TGTGCCAGCAGCTTAAGACAGAACACTGAAGCTTTCTTT. Protein: CASSLRQNTEAFF.

The CDR3 protein is CATPEQGHSRNQPQHF. CDR3 nucleotide sequence: TGTGCCACCCCGGAACAGGGGCATAGTCGCAATCAGCCCCAGCATTTT. V is TRBV10-3 and J is TRBJ1-5, with 7 bases fitting TRBD1. This CDR3 is built from 16 residues. Trimming cost V 10 bases and J 2 bases; bases outside gene matches: 14. CDR1 is ENHRY, CDR2 SYGVKD, per germline.

The chain employs TRBV9 and TRBJ2-2; the D is unclear. Trimming took off 2 bases at V and 7 bases at J, with 9 bases between the two ends. The CDR3 length is 13 residues. Germline loops: CDR1 SGDLS, CDR2 YYNGEE. The CDR3 DNA reads as TGTGCCAGCAGCGTCAGACAATACGGGGAGCTGTTTTTT. It encodes CASSVRQYGELFF.

In this sample, this clone turned up once. The chain couples TRBV27 to TRBJ1-2; TRBD1 might be the D (5 bases). Trimming pared 4 bases from V and 3 bases from J, leaving 12 bases between. The CDR3 totals 14 residues. CDR1 and CDR2 (germline): MNHEY, SMNVEV (reference sequence). CDR3 region: CASSSTAGYYGYTF. DNA for the CDR3: TGTGCCAGCAGTTCAACCGCAGGGTACTATGGCTACACCTTC.

The chain combines TRBV7-9 with TRBJ2-1, with D possibly being TRBD1 (6 bases). The CDR3 length is 15 residues. CDR1 and CDR2 (germline): SEHNR, FQNEAQ (reference sequence). Trimming pared 1 base from V and 6 bases from J, leaving 13 bases between. CDR3 protein: CASSLVQAGVNEQFF. The CDR3 nucleotides are TGTGCCAGCAGCTTAGTCCAAGCAGGGGTCAATGAGCAGTTCTTC.

This clone was observed a single time. The V and J genes are TRBV3-1 (or the pseudogene TRBV3-2) and TRBJ2-2; 13 bases are a match to TRBD2. V lost 3 bases to trimming and J lost 1 base; unmatched junction nucleotides: 11. Germline lookup yields CDR1 LGHDT and CDR2 YNNKEL (reference sequence). CDR3 length: 20 residues. This CDR3 is CASSHPSARLAGGNTGELFF. The CDR3 coding sequence is TGTGCCAGCAGCCACCCATCCGCCCGACTAGCGGGGGGGAACACCGGGGAGCTGTTTTTT.